This entry lists 32 T cell receptor beta chains sequenced from one sample in a study of blood T cell repertoires in COVID-19. Profiled with immunoSEQ multiplex PCR; TCRdb holds only in-frame clones, not every one. Here the sample spans some 190,000 clones, just under 85% being singletons. The sequenced material came from peripheral blood. The receptor source for this set is a woman aged 70-85 years with active or convalescent COVID-19.

This clone was detected only a few times. The chain recombines TRBV7-3 with TRBJ1-1; 7 bases map to TRBD1. V shed 4 bases, J shed 4 bases, and the junction held 6 bases outside the gene matches. Germline loops: CDR1 SGHTA, CDR2 FQGTGA. The CDR3 totals 14 residues. The chain's CDR3 is CASSSYGQATEAFF. CDR3 DNA sequence: TGTGCCAGCAGCTCCTACGGACAGGCCACTGAAGCTTTCTTT.

The CDR3, as DNA: TGTGCCAGCAGAAGACTAGCGGCCGCCGAGCAGTACTTC. As protein: CASRRLAAAEQYF. The genes are TRBV6-5 and TRBJ2-7, with TRBD2 identical over 9 bases. Germline V gene data show CDR1 as MNHEY and CDR2 as SVGAGI. V gave up 6 bases and J gave up 6 bases; unmatched junction bases: 6. The CDR3 extends over 13 amino acids.

The chain links TRBV6-5 to TRBJ2-3; 8 nucleotides align to TRBD1. J lost 3 bases, V lost 4 bases, and 6 bases had no gene match. This CDR3 region has 15 residues. Germline V gene lookup returns CDR1 MNHEY and CDR2 SVGAGI. DNA of the CDR3: TGTGCCAGCAGTTCCCGGGACAGGATGACAGATACGCAGTATTTT. Translated: CASSSRDRMTDTQYF.

V and J are TRBV5-4 and TRBJ2-3, with D possibly being TRBD1 (6 bases). There are 15 residues in the CDR3. The V end lost 0 bases, the J end lost 5 bases, and 13 bases lay between the germline ends. Germline loops: CDR1 SGHNT, CDR2 YYREEE (reference sequence). The CDR3 loop is CASSLDGGAEDTQYF. DNA of the CDR3: TGTGCCAGCAGCTTGGATGGGGGCGCGGAAGATACGCAGTATTTT.

This clone has more than one count but fewer than ten. The gene calls are TRBV5-1 and TRBJ2-7; 9 positions match TRBD1. Per the germline V gene, CDR1 is SGHRS and CDR2 is YFSETQ. CDR3 size: 13 residues. The trim removed 2 bases at V and 5 bases at J, leaving 2 bases unmatched. CDR3 sequence (DNA): TGCGCCAGCAGCTTTGGGACAGGGAACGAGCAGTACTTC. It yields the protein CASSFGTGNEQYF.

The CDR3 DNA sequence: TGTGCCAGCTCACCACGACACAGCGGGGGCACCGGGGAGCTGTTTTTT. Its protein product is CASSPRHSGGTGELFF. The V gene is TRBV18, the J gene TRBJ2-2; 8 nucleotides match TRBD2. J was trimmed by 4 bases and V by 1 base; bases with no gene match: 5. The CDR3 has 16 residues. Germline CDR1 and CDR2: KGHSH and LQKENI.

This clone has just a few counts. The chain carries TRBV11-2 and TRBJ2-7, with D hard to call. The CDR3 has 11 residues. The V gene's germline CDR1 is SGHAT and CDR2 FQNNGV. V was clipped by 5 bases and J by 4 bases, with 6 bases between them. Written as DNA, the CDR3 is TGTGCCAGCAGCGTCCATTACGAGCAGTACTTC. Its protein is CASSVHYEQYF.

The J gene is TRBJ1-2, the V gene TRBV9; a weak D match, TRBD1 (5 bases). The CDR3 runs to 15 residues. Germline CDR1 is SGDLS and CDR2 is YYNGEE. Trimming pared 3 bases from V and 4 bases from J, leaving 16 bases between. Here the CDR3 DNA reads TGTGCCAGCAGCGACTACAGGACGGCCGGCTATGGCTACACCTTC. This sequence encodes CASSDYRTAGYGYTF. The full variable domain, rest sourced from reference TRBV9 and TRBJ1-2, is DSGVTQTPKHLITATGQRVTLRCSPRSGDLSVYWYQQSLDQGLQFLIQYYNGEERAKGNILERFSAQQFPDLHSELNLSSLELGDSALYFCASSDYRTAGYGYTFGSGTRLTVV.

The chain employs TRBV20-1 and TRBJ2-7; 10 nucleotides line up with TRBD2. The CDR3 runs 13 residues. Trimming cost V 3 bases and J 5 bases; bases outside gene matches: 4. The V gene's germline CDR1 is DFQATT and CDR2 SNEGSKA (reference sequence). The CDR3 sequence: CSASEAGGDEQYF. In DNA form, the CDR3 reads TGCAGTGCTAGTGAAGCGGGAGGGGACGAGCAGTACTTC.

This chain connects TRBV4-1 to TRBJ1-2; 10 bases line up with TRBD1. The germline V gene has CDR1 MGHRA and CDR2 YSYEKL. V shed 2 bases and J 4 bases; nucleotides not matched to a gene: 16. The CDR3 has 19 amino acids. The CDR3 DNA sequence: TGCGCCAGCAGCCAATTTGGGGGACAGGGGCGCGGTCTTGGCTATGGCTACACCTTC. This gives the protein CASSQFGGQGRGLGYGYTF.

V and J are TRBV27 and TRBJ1-1, with D maybe TRBD1 (6 bases). The length of the CDR3 is 15 residues. The germline V gene encodes CDR1 MNHEY and CDR2 SMNVEV (reference sequence). V shed 5 bases and J shed 0 bases, with 13 bases lying between them. CDR3 bases: TGTGCCAGCAGTGACCTACAGGGATTGAACACTGAAGCTTTCTTT. It is translated as CASSDLQGLNTEAFF.

The J gene is TRBJ1-1, the V gene TRBV9; TRBD1 might be the D (6 bases). Trimming cost V 2 bases and J 0 bases, with 20 bases left between them. This CDR3 comprises 18 residues. Germline V gives CDR1 SGDLS, CDR2 YYNGEE. CDR3 sequence (DNA): TGTGCCAGCAGCGTTCTAACAGGGAGATGGACGATGAACACTGAAGCTTTCTTT. Protein product: CASSVLTGRWTMNTEAFF.

The rearrangement links TRBV2 to TRBJ2-3, with 9 positions matching TRBD1. The V and J ends lost 6 bases and 1 base, in that order; junction bases with no gene match: 14. The CDR3 is made up of 18 amino acids. Germline V gene sequence: CDR1 SNHLY, CDR2 FYNNEI. The CDR3, as DNA: TGTGCCAGCAGAAAACAGGGGGCGCTTATTTCAGGCACAGATACGCAGTATTTT. Protein: CASRKQGALISGTDTQYF.

This chain's CDR3 is CASSLVRTGPEQYF. The CDR3 DNA follows: TGTGCCAGCAGCTTAGTAAGGACAGGTCCCGAGCAGTACTTC. The rearrangement joins TRBV7-2 to TRBJ2-7; 7 nucleotides match TRBD1. This CDR3 region has 14 residues. Trimming took 1 base from V and 6 from J; bases not matched to a gene: 6. Per the germline V gene, CDR1 is SGHTA and CDR2 is FQGNSA.

CDR3 protein: CASRGEGTSGKGGELFF. In DNA form, the CDR3 reads TGTGCCAGCAGGGGGGAGGGGACTAGCGGGAAAGGCGGGGAGCTGTTTTTT. V usage is TRBV2 and J usage is TRBJ2-2, with 13 bases fitting TRBD2. The length of the CDR3 is 17 residues. Germline V gene lookup returns CDR1 SNHLY and CDR2 FYNNEI. V shed 6 bases, J shed 7 bases, and the junction held 11 bases outside the gene matches. Together with reference TRBV2 and TRBJ2-2, the CDR3 gives the full variable domain: EPEVTQTPSHQVTQMGQEVILRCVPISNHLYFYWYRQILGQKVEFLVSFYNNEISEKSEIFDDQFSVERPDGSNFTLKIRSTKLEDSAMYFCASRGEGTSGKGGELFFGEGSRLTVL.

The rearrangement uses TRBV7-9 and TRBJ1-2; unclear D gene. The length of the CDR3 is 16 residues. Germline V gives CDR1 SEHNR, CDR2 FQNEAQ (reference sequence). The V and J ends lost 1 base and 7 bases respectively, with 19 bases between them. The CDR3 region has the DNA TGTGCCAGCAGCTTAGGGCAGGAGGACTTCTCGAGTGGCTACACCTTC. It codes for CASSLGQEDFSSGYTF.

This clone appeared once. The chain recombines TRBV6-6 with TRBJ1-6, with TRBD1 matching 11 bases. The CDR3 is 14 amino acids. V was pared by 4 bases and J by 10 bases, with 3 bases of the junction left unmatched. Germline assignment: CDR1 MNHNY and CDR2 SVGAGI (reference sequence). The CDR3 spells CASSWGQGGSPLHF. In DNA form, the CDR3 reads TGTGCCAGCAGTTGGGGACAGGGGGGGTCACCCCTCCACTTT.

The J gene is TRBJ1-1, the V gene TRBV5-1; 9 bases agree with TRBD1. Germline V CDR1 and CDR2: SGHRS, YFSETQ. This CDR3 spans 12 amino acids. Trimming took 5 bases from V and 5 from J; bases not matched to a gene: 1. The DNA for the CDR3 is TGCGCCAGCAGGGGACAGGGAACTGAAGCTTTCTTT. As protein: CASRGQGTEAFF.

V gene TRBV27 combines with J gene TRBJ2-7; D ambiguous. CDR3 length equals 13 residues. Germline loops: CDR1 MNHEY, CDR2 SMNVEV (reference sequence). V dropped 4 bases and J dropped 2 bases, with 9 bases sitting between them. The CDR3 bases are TGTGCCAGCAGTTACAGTTCGGCCTACGAGCAGTACTTC. Encoded protein: CASSYSSAYEQYF.

The chain joins TRBV30 to TRBJ1-3; TRBD1 matches 7 bases. This CDR3 has 14 amino acids. Germline trimming cut 6 bases from V and 4 bases from J; bases unmatched to any gene: 9. CDR1 GTSNPN and CDR2 SVGIG come from the germline V gene (reference sequence). The chain's CDR3 is CACFRDSIGNTIYF. The CDR3 DNA sequence: TGTGCCTGCTTCCGGGACAGCATAGGAAACACCATATATTTT.

J is TRBJ1-4 and V is TRBV11-2; TRBD1 might be the D (6 bases). V lost 5 bases and J lost 0, with 10 bases in between. This CDR3 comprises 15 residues. The germline CDR1 and CDR2 sequences are SGHAT and FQNNGV. CDR3 sequence reads: CASSPTGPTNEKLFF. CDR3 sequence (DNA): TGTGCCAGCAGCCCAACAGGGCCAACTAATGAAAAACTGTTTTTT.

V and J are TRBV7-6 and TRBJ2-5; 10 positions match TRBD2. Germline loops: CDR1 SGHVS, CDR2 FNYEAQ. V was pared by 1 base and J by 4 bases, with 9 bases of the junction left unmatched. The CDR3 has 17 amino acids. CDR3 residues: CASSLVWSSGSGETQYF. The CDR3 nucleotides read TGTGCCAGCAGCTTAGTCTGGTCTAGCGGGAGTGGAGAGACCCAGTACTTC.

The rearrangement links TRBV7-3 to TRBJ1-1, with 10 bases aligning to TRBD1. This CDR3 is built from 15 residues. After removal of 3 bases from V and 4 bases from J, the junction contained 5 bases not matched to a gene. Germline lookup yields CDR1 SGHTA and CDR2 FQGTGA. DNA of the CDR3: TGTGCCAGCAGCTTGGGACAGGGGAGGCTCACTGAAGCTTTCTTT. Translated, it gives CASSLGQGRLTEAFF. Complete variable domain (other parts from reference TRBV7-3 and TRBJ1-1): GAGVSQTPSNKVTEKGKYVELRCDPISGHTALYWYRQSLGQGPEFLIYFQGTGAADDSGLPNDRFFAVRPEGSVSTLKIQRTERGDSAVYLCASSLGQGRLTEAFFGQGTRLTVV.

The rearrangement joins TRBV28 to TRBJ2-7; 7 nucleotides align to TRBD1. V was pared by 4 bases and J by 2 bases, with 2 bases of the junction left unmatched. The CDR3 has 13 amino acids. The germline CDR1 and CDR2 sequences are MDHEN and SYDVKM. The chain's CDR3 is CASSWDRPYEQYF. The CDR3, as DNA: TGTGCCAGCAGTTGGGACAGACCCTACGAGCAGTACTTC.

J is TRBJ2-7 and V is TRBV9; tentatively, D is TRBD2 (6 bases). CDR1 is SGDLS and CDR2 is YYNGEE in the germline V gene. This CDR3 spans 13 amino acids. The V and J ends lost 0 bases and 7 bases respectively, with 11 bases between them. CDR3 in DNA: TGTGCCAGCAGCGTAGCGGATGCGGGGGAGCAGTACTTC. Translation gives CASSVADAGEQYF.

The CDR3 loop reads CASSLTASGSTDTQYF. The CDR3, as DNA: TGTGCCAGCAGCTTAACGGCTAGCGGCAGCACAGATACGCAGTATTTT. The chain joins TRBV7-3 to TRBJ2-3; TRBD2 matches 7 bases. The trim removed 0 bases at V and 0 bases at J, leaving 3 bases unmatched. CDR1 is SGHTA, CDR2 FQGTGA, per germline. The CDR3 totals 16 residues.

V gene TRBV10-2 combines with J gene TRBJ2-3; 9 nucleotides agree with TRBD2. Germline V gives CDR1 WSHSY, CDR2 SAAADI. With 6 bases clipped from V and 2 bases from J, the junction kept 9 bases outside the gene matches. This CDR3 has 16 residues. The CDR3 sequence is CASRYSLAGVTDTQYF. Here the CDR3 DNA reads TGCGCCAGCAGATACTCACTAGCGGGCGTCACAGATACGCAGTATTTT.

The chain's CDR3 is CASSYYRAGGELFF. The CDR3 nucleotides read TGTGCCAGCAGTTACTACCGAGCGGGAGGGGAGCTGTTTTTT. The rearrangement links TRBV6-5 to TRBJ2-2; 7 bases map to TRBD2. With V trimmed by 1 base and J by 8 bases, 4 bases remained unmatched. The CDR3 is 14 amino acids. Germline CDR1 reads MNHEY; CDR2 reads SVGAGI.

This chain links TRBV7-3 with TRBJ2-3; possible D gene TRBD1, 6 bases. Trimming left V 0 bases short and J 4 bases short, with 11 bases between. This CDR3 has 15 residues. The V gene's germline CDR1 is SGHTA and CDR2 FQGTGA. This CDR3 reads CASSLTGARADTQYF. CDR3 DNA: TGTGCCAGCAGCTTAACGGGGGCAAGAGCAGATACGCAGTATTTT.

This clone has just a few counts. The genes are TRBV19 and TRBJ1-5; D is perhaps TRBD1 (5 bases). The CDR3 is 15 amino acids. Germline values: CDR1 LNHDA, CDR2 SQIVND (reference sequence). V was shortened by 3 bases and J by 3 bases, with 12 bases between the two germline ends. Here the CDR3 reads CASSMSSGVNQPQHF. The DNA of the CDR3 is TGTGCCAGTAGTATGAGTTCGGGGGTCAATCAGCCCCAGCATTTT. The full variable domain, with the rest looked up from reference TRBV19 and TRBJ1-5, is DGGITQSPKYLFRKEGQNVTLSCEQNLNHDAMYWYRQDPGQGLRLIYYSQIVNDFQKGDIAEGYSVSREKKESFPLTVTSAQKNPTAFYLCASSMSSGVNQPQHFGDGTRLSIL.

The chain has TRBV18 and TRBJ2-3; TRBD2 matches at 8 bases. The CDR3 sequence is 17 residues long. Germline CDR1 reads KGHSH; CDR2 reads LQKENI. Losses at the gene ends were 3 bases for V and 5 bases for J; bases not matched to a gene: 13. In DNA form, the CDR3 reads TGTGCCAGCTCACCTCCCGGGAGGGCCGGGCCTCTAGATACGCAGTATTTT. Its protein product is CASSPPGRAGPLDTQYF. The full variable domain, its missing parts supplied by reference TRBV18 and TRBJ2-3, is NAGVMQNPRHLVRRRGQEARLRCSPMKGHSHVYWYRQLPEEGLKFMVYLQKENIIDESGMPKERFSAEFPKEGPSILRIQQVVRGDSAAYFCASSPPGRAGPLDTQYFGPGTRLTVL.

This clone was counted once. The V and J genes are TRBV7-2 and TRBJ2-5; 10 bases line up with TRBD1. V was pared by 2 bases and J by 1 base, with 4 bases of the junction left unmatched. Per the germline V gene, CDR1 is SGHTA and CDR2 is FQGNSA. This CDR3 contains 16 residues. The chain's CDR3 is CASSLLGQGFQETQYF. Here the CDR3 DNA reads TGTGCCAGCAGCTTATTGGGACAGGGGTTCCAAGAGACCCAGTACTTC.